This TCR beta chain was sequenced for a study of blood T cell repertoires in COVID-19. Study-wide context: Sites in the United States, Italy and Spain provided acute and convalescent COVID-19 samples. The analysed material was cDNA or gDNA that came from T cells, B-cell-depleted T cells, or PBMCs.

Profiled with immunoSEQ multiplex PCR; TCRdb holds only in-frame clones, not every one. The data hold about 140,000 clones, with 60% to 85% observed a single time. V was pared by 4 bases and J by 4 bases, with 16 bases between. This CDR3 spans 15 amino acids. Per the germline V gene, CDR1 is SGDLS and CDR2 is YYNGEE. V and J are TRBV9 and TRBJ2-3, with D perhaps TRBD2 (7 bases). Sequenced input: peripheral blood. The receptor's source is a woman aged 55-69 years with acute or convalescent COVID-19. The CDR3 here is CASSREGGGPDTQYF. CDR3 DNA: TGTGCCAGCAGCAGAGAAGGGGGGGGGCCAGATACGCAGTATTTT.